The source of this T cell receptor (beta chain) is a study of early T cells in non-severe SARS-CoV-2 infection. Study overall: The input, bulk RNA from unsorted whole blood, was sequenced, and chains were unpaired. Study-level points and caveats: VDJdb matching skewed toward anti-spike CD8 responses, missing private and CD4 specificities.

Trimming left V 0 bases short and J 9 bases short, with 12 bases between. There are 14 residues in the CDR3. CDR1 LGHNA and CDR2 YSLEER come from the germline V gene. Individual cDNA molecules received unique molecular identifiers during library preparation. Via MiXCR, TCRdb re-called the 5' RACE reads, giving one row per CDR3 protein. This table holds about 92,000 distinct CDR3 sequences, 14% found once. This clonotype was seen repeatedly, ten times or more. Its antigen is currently unknown. Material for sequencing was whole blood. This receptor was identified in an adult who was a healthcare worker with PCR-confirmed SARS-CoV-2 infection or an uninfected control (not recorded which). This sequence joins TRBV4-3 and TRBJ1-5; the D is unclear. CDR3 amino acids: CASSQDLLPGPQHF. CDR3 sequence (DNA): TGCGCCAGCAGCCAAGATCTACTCCCCGGGCCCCAGCATTTT.